The subject of this entry is one T cell receptor beta chain. This CDR3 is built from 12 residues. V lost 5 bases and J lost 12, with 16 bases in between. Looked up from germline, CDR1 is SGHKS and CDR2 is YYEKEE (reference sequence). This record comes from a study of T cell responses to AZD1222 COVID-19 vaccine. Assay: immunoSEQ multiplex PCR; the TCRdb copy retains only in-frame clones and omits some. The sample comprises some 150,000 clones, about 90% of which are singletons, and about 3% rests with the top ten. The sequencing used peripheral blood, collected on day 0 of AZD1222 vaccination. This chain links TRBV5-5 with TRBJ2-3; D is perhaps TRBD1 (7 bases). The sequence was obtained from an adult in good health. CDR3 protein: CASSFRGDLQYF. The CDR3 DNA sequence: TGTGCCAGCAGTTTCAGGGGGGACCTTCAGTATTTT.